These 28 T cell receptor beta chains were sequenced from one sample in a study of cytomegalovirus exposure and HLA in healthy donors. The PCR used 60 Vbeta and 13 Jbeta primers. Some clones are missing from TCRdb's copy, which holds only in-frame ones; the method was immunoSEQ multiplex PCR. The sample holds 120,000 to 150,000 clones, roughly 85% seen once. Sequencing was performed on PBMCs. These receptors all come from a woman under 40 in good health and CMV-seronegative.

The chain is built from TRBV6-1 and TRBJ1-3; 7 bases match TRBD1. The trim removed 3 bases at V and 0 bases at J, leaving 2 bases unmatched. This CDR3 is built from 15 residues. CDR1 MNHNS and CDR2 SASEGT come from the germline V gene. CDR3 bases: TGTGCCAGCAGTGATAGGGGGCTCTCTGGAAACACCATATATTTT. This sequence encodes CASSDRGLSGNTIYF.

The chain employs TRBV27 and TRBJ2-7; 10 bases match TRBD1. The CDR3 loop spans 15 amino acids. Germline V CDR1 and CDR2: MNHEY, SMNVEV (reference sequence). V trimming: 6 bases; J trimming: 5 bases; junction bases outside the gene matches: 10. The CDR3 sequence: CASSLLPGQGHEQYF. CDR3 sequence (DNA): TGTGCCAGCAGCCTACTTCCGGGACAGGGGCACGAGCAGTACTTC.

The chain carries TRBV9 and TRBJ1-1, with 9 bases identical to TRBD1. The CDR3 runs 16 residues. Trimming at V came to 0 bases and at J to 1 base, leaving 4 bases not matched to a gene. Germline assignment: CDR1 SGDLS and CDR2 YYNGEE. CDR3 sequence (DNA): TGTGCCAGCAGCGTAGGACAGGGGGTGGGGAACACTGAAGCTTTCTTT. Protein: CASSVGQGVGNTEAFF.

The rearrangement joins TRBV2 to TRBJ2-7; a possible D gene is TRBD1 (5 bases). The CDR3 is 13 residues long. The V gene lost 2 bases and the J gene lost 4 bases, with 9 bases spanning the gap. Germline V gene data show CDR1 as SNHLY and CDR2 as FYNNEI. The CDR3 loop is CASSEQGRYEQYF. The CDR3 DNA sequence: TGTGCCAGCAGTGAACAGGGAAGGTACGAGCAGTACTTC.

The chain joins TRBV6-1 to TRBJ1-5, with D maybe TRBD1 (5 bases). Per germline, CDR1 MNHNS and CDR2 SASEGT. V lost 3 bases and J 2 bases, leaving 20 bases between the germline ends. This CDR3 is built from 18 residues. This CDR3 is CASSDGVGWGGGNQPQHF. CDR3 coding DNA: TGTGCCAGCAGTGATGGGGTGGGTTGGGGCGGCGGCAATCAGCCCCAGCATTTT.

The chain links TRBV27 to TRBJ2-1, with 11 bases lining up with TRBD1. The V and J ends lost 3 bases and 8 bases, in that order; junction bases with no gene match: 6. The CDR3 runs to 15 residues. The V gene's germline CDR1 is MNHEY and CDR2 SMNVEV (reference sequence). The CDR3 is CASSLPGQGVDEQFF. DNA for the CDR3: TGTGCCAGCAGTTTGCCGGGACAGGGGGTCGATGAGCAGTTCTTC.

The V gene is TRBV27, the J gene TRBJ2-1; 8 bases line up with TRBD1. J gave up 13 bases and V 3 bases, and 11 bases lay outside the gene matches. CDR3 length: 14 residues. CDR1 and CDR2 (germline): MNHEY, SMNVEV (reference sequence). The CDR3 DNA is TGTGCCAGCAGTTTTCTCGGACAGGGTTTTGAACAGTTCTTC. This encodes CASSFLGQGFEQFF.

The chain recombines TRBV11-3 with TRBJ2-1, with 9 bases that match TRBD1. Germline-derived CDR1 and CDR2 are SGHNT and YENEEA. V gave up 0 bases and J gave up 7 bases; unmatched junction bases: 7. The CDR3 loop spans 16 amino acids. The CDR3 here is CASSLDIGTGINEQFF. The CDR3 DNA sequence: TGTGCCAGCAGCTTAGATATCGGGACAGGGATTAATGAGCAGTTCTTC. Combining the CDR3 with reference TRBV11-3 and TRBJ2-1 gives the whole variable domain EAGVVQSPRYKIIEKKQPVAFWCNPISGHNTLYWYLQNLGQGPELLIRYENEEAVDDSQLPKDRFSAERLKGVDSTLKIQPAELGDSAVYLCASSLDIGTGINEQFFGPGTRLTVL.

This rearrangement joins TRBV9 to TRBJ2-7, with TRBD1 identical over 10 bases. J lost 8 bases, V lost 0 bases, and 5 bases had no gene match. Germline V gene sequence: CDR1 SGDLS, CDR2 YYNGEE. The CDR3 covers 14 residues. Written as DNA, the CDR3 is TGTGCCAGCAGCGTAGGGGACAGGGGTCCTCAGCAGTACTTC. It specifies CASSVGDRGPQQYF.

V gene TRBV19 combines with J gene TRBJ1-5, with D unresolved. This CDR3 is built from 13 residues. Trimming cost V 9 bases and J 6 bases, with 15 bases left between them. The germline V gene has CDR1 LNHDA and CDR2 SQIVND (reference sequence). The CDR3 DNA reads TGTGCCAGCCTTGCCAGAGCAGGTCAGCCCCAGCATTTT. The encoded protein is CASLARAGQPQHF.

V and J are TRBV9 and TRBJ2-1; no clear D. In germline, CDR1 is SGDLS, CDR2 YYNGEE. The V gene lost 2 bases and the J gene lost 4 bases, with 4 bases spanning the gap. The length of the CDR3 is 12 residues. The CDR3 protein is CASSVYYNEQFF. In DNA, the CDR3 is TGTGCCAGCAGCGTGTATTACAATGAGCAGTTCTTC.

The chain couples TRBV9 to TRBJ1-1, with a weak D call TRBD1 (5 bases). This CDR3 region has 16 residues. V lost 0 bases to trimming and J lost 3 bases, with 15 bases between them. Germline loops: CDR1 SGDLS, CDR2 YYNGEE. The CDR3 DNA reads as TGTGCCAGCAGCGTAGGACCCACAGGTGCCGACACTGAAGCTTTCTTT. This gives the protein CASSVGPTGADTEAFF.

This clone was observed once. The chain couples TRBV11-2 to TRBJ2-3; TRBD1 agrees at 8 bases. Trimming at V came to 3 bases and at J to 4 bases, leaving 9 bases not matched to a gene. CDR3 length equals 16 residues. Germline CDR1 SGHAT, CDR2 FQNNGV. This chain's CDR3 is CASSFPGQVIADTQYF. CDR3 nucleotides: TGTGCCAGCAGCTTCCCGGGACAGGTGATCGCAGATACGCAGTATTTT.

The chain recombines TRBV6-5 with TRBJ1-5; D is unclear. Trimming pared 5 bases from V and 5 bases from J, leaving 13 bases between. Germline CDR1 reads MNHEY; CDR2 reads SVGAGI. CDR3 length: 14 amino acids. This chain's CDR3 is CASSRTYSDQPQHF. As DNA, the CDR3 is TGTGCCAGCAGTCGAACCTATTCTGATCAGCCCCAGCATTTT.

The count of this clone is one. V is TRBV6-1 and J is TRBJ1-4; no clear D. The CDR3 spans 15 residues. The V and J ends lost 7 bases and 0 bases respectively, with 12 bases between them. CDR1 is MNHNS, CDR2 SASEGT, per germline. The CDR3 bases are TGTGCCAGCACCAGAGGAGCAGCAACTAATGAAAAACTGTTTTTT. It codes for CASTRGAATNEKLFF.

This chain uses TRBV2 with TRBJ1-6; tentatively, D is TRBD1 (6 bases). The CDR3 runs 14 residues. Per the germline V gene, CDR1 is SNHLY and CDR2 is FYNNEI. V was clipped by 8 bases and J by 6 bases, with 14 bases between them. Written as DNA, the CDR3 is TGTGCCAGCTATACGACAGGACTTAATTCACCCCTCCACTTT. Residues: CASYTTGLNSPLHF.

V and J are TRBV2 and TRBJ1-4; tentatively, D is TRBD1 (5 bases). CDR1 and CDR2 (germline): SNHLY, FYNNEI. This CDR3 is built from 11 residues. Trimming removed 4 bases at V and 14 bases at J, with 11 bases between. CDR3 sequence (DNA): TGTGCCAGCAGTGGGGGGGGAAGGCTGTTTTTT. Translation gives CASSGGGRLFF.

Notes on this clone: The identical CDR3 is also encoded by other nucleotide sequences in the sample. The chain is built from TRBV9 and TRBJ1-1; 9 nucleotides align to TRBD1. V shed 4 bases and J 1 base; nucleotides not matched to a gene: 2. This CDR3 contains 14 residues. Germline V gene lookup returns CDR1 SGDLS and CDR2 YYNGEE. CDR3 residues: CASSRGQGNTEAFF. Here the CDR3 DNA reads TGTGCCAGCAGCAGGGGACAGGGGAACACTGAAGCTTTCTTT.

The chain links TRBV27 to TRBJ1-4, with a weak D call TRBD1 (6 bases). Looked up from germline, CDR1 is MNHEY and CDR2 is SMNVEV (reference sequence). CDR3 length: 16 amino acids. With 1 base removed from V and 0 bases from J, the gap between germline ends came to 9 bases. The CDR3 DNA is TGTGCCAGCAGTTTATGGGGACAAGCAACTAATGAAAAACTGTTTTTT. Amino acids: CASSLWGQATNEKLFF. Supplemented by reference TRBV27 and TRBJ1-4, the full variable domain reads EAQVTQNPRYLITVTGKKLTVTCSQNMNHEYMSWYRQDPGLGLRQIYYSMNVEVTDKGDVPEGYKVSRKEKRNFPLILESPSPNQTSLYFCASSLWGQATNEKLFFGSGTQLSVL.

The chain links TRBV5-6 to TRBJ1-1; TRBD1 matches at 9 bases. This CDR3 spans 15 amino acids. Trimming removed 2 bases from V and 4 bases from J; junction bases left unmatched: 6. Germline CDR1 is SGHDT and CDR2 is YYEEEE. The CDR3 region has the DNA TGTGCCAGCAGCTTCCGGGACAGGGAGAGCACTGAAGCTTTCTTT. Amino acid sequence: CASSFRDRESTEAFF. Supplemented by reference TRBV5-6 and TRBJ1-1, the full variable domain reads DAGVTQSPTHLIKTRGQQVTLRCSPKSGHDTVSWYQQALGQGPQFIFQYYEEEERQRGNFPDRFSGHQFPNYSSELNVNALLLGDSALYLCASSFRDRESTEAFFGQGTRLTVV.

The chain links TRBV12-5 to TRBJ2-3; D ambiguous. Trimming cost V 5 bases and J 5 bases, with 11 bases left between them. The CDR3 spans 13 residues. Germline V lookup: CDR1 LGHNT, CDR2 FRNRAP. The CDR3 region has the DNA TGTGCTAGTGGTCTCAATCCGGGAGATACGCAGTATTTT. Protein product: CASGLNPGDTQYF.

The rearrangement links TRBV5-1 to TRBJ2-2, with D unresolved. V lost 2 bases to trimming and J lost 4 bases, with 3 bases between them. The germline V gene has CDR1 SGHRS and CDR2 YFSETQ. CDR3 size: 12 residues. The CDR3 bases are TGCGCCAGCAGCTTCCTCACCGGGGAGCTGTTTTTT. The encoded protein is CASSFLTGELFF.

This clone was observed a single time. V gene TRBV4-2 combines with J gene TRBJ1-2, with D possibly being TRBD1 (6 bases). Germline CDR1 and CDR2: LGHNA and YNFKEQ. Trimming removed 5 bases at V and 4 bases at J, with 17 bases between. The CDR3 consists of 15 residues. This CDR3 reads CASSKRDTEIYGYTF. DNA of the CDR3: TGTGCCAGCAGCAAACGGGACACGGAAATCTATGGCTACACCTTC.

This chain joins TRBV6-1 and TRBJ2-7; 10 bases map to TRBD2. J gave up 2 bases and V 7 bases, and 5 bases lay outside the gene matches. The CDR3 runs 14 residues. CDR1 and CDR2 from the germline V gene are MNHNS and SASEGT. CDR3 sequence reads: CASKPSGGAYEQYF. The CDR3 DNA reads TGTGCCAGCAAGCCCAGCGGGGGGGCCTACGAGCAGTACTTC.

The rearrangement uses TRBV6-5 and TRBJ1-3; D is undetermined. With 2 bases removed from V and 0 bases from J, the gap between germline ends came to 8 bases. CDR3 length equals 15 residues. In germline, CDR1 is MNHEY, CDR2 SVGAGI. CDR3: CASSYVPNSGNTIYF. The CDR3 bases are TGTGCCAGCAGTTACGTCCCAAACTCTGGAAACACCATATATTTT.

The chain couples TRBV7-2 to TRBJ1-2; D possibly corresponds to TRBD1 (6 bases). This CDR3 contains 15 residues. Trimming shortened V by 5 bases and J by 0 bases, and 13 bases separated the two germline ends. Germline CDR1 and CDR2: SGHTA and FQGNSA. The CDR3 nucleotides are TGTGCCAGCAGCCTTCGGACAGTATCTAACTATGGCTACACCTTC. Translation gives CASSLRTVSNYGYTF.

The chain links TRBV5-1 to TRBJ1-3; D remains unclear. V was pared by 4 bases and J by 1 base, with 18 bases between. The length of the CDR3 is 17 residues. Germline V CDR1 and CDR2: SGHRS, YFSETQ. The DNA for the CDR3 is TGCGCCAGCAGCGAGACTGTCGTGGGTTGGTCTGGAAACACCATATATTTT. Residues: CASSETVVGWSGNTIYF.

The chain has TRBV7-6 and TRBJ1-1; D not resolved. V lost 5 bases and J 7 bases, leaving 14 bases between the germline ends. Germline CDR1 is SGHVS and CDR2 is FNYEAQ. CDR3 length equals 13 residues. The CDR3 DNA follows: TGTGCCAGCAGCCACCTTCACGAGCGTGAAGCTTTCTTT. Translating it yields CASSHLHEREAFF.